These 18 T cell receptor beta chains were all obtained from the same sample, sequenced in a study of blood T cell repertoires in COVID-19. The assay was immunoSEQ multiplex PCR, and TCRdb's table has in-frame clones only and misses some. The sample records under 200,000 clones, approximately 80% being singletons. The material sequenced was peripheral blood. The receptors derive from a man in his 70s who had recovered from COVID-19.

The chain joins TRBV7-9 to TRBJ1-1, with D maybe TRBD1 (6 bases). This CDR3 has 13 residues. With 5 bases removed from V and 4 bases from J, the gap between germline ends came to 11 bases. Germline loops: CDR1 SEHNR, CDR2 FQNEAQ (reference sequence). The CDR3 reads CASSVIQGTEAFF. Written as DNA, the CDR3 is TGTGCCAGCAGCGTAATACAGGGCACTGAAGCTTTCTTT.

V gene TRBV7-9 combines with J gene TRBJ2-4, with 10 bases that match TRBD2. Germline trimming cut 5 bases from V and 2 bases from J; bases unmatched to any gene: 6. This CDR3 spans 16 amino acids. The germline CDR1 and CDR2 sequences are SEHNR and FQNEAQ (reference sequence). The CDR3 DNA reads TGTGCCAGCAGCCCTCCAGCGGGAGGGTCCAAAAACATTCAGTACTTC. It translates to CASSPPAGGSKNIQYF.

The count of this clone is one. The V call is TRBV7-3, the J call TRBJ2-5; TRBD1 matches 9 bases. Trimming at V came to 5 bases and at J to 2 bases, leaving 6 bases not matched to a gene. CDR1 and CDR2 (germline): SGHTA, FQGTGA. The CDR3 is made up of 15 amino acids. The chain's CDR3 is CASSLTGTGQETQYF. For the CDR3, the DNA is TGTGCCAGCAGCCTCACCGGGACAGGGCAAGAGACCCAGTACTTC. Filled out from reference TRBV7-3 and TRBJ2-5, the complete variable domain reads GAGVSQTPSNKVTEKGKYVELRCDPISGHTALYWYRQSLGQGPEFLIYFQGTGAADDSGLPNDRFFAVRPEGSVSTLKIQRTERGDSAVYLCASSLTGTGQETQYFGPGTRLLVL.

The chain employs TRBV10-3 and TRBJ2-7, with D possibly matching TRBD1 (6 bases). This CDR3 is 14 amino acids long. Trimming cost V 6 bases and J 7 bases, with 19 bases left between them. CDR1 and CDR2 (germline): ENHRY, SYGVKD. CDR3 nucleotide sequence: TGTGCCATCAGCACCGGGACAAGGATGGGGGAGCAGTACTTC. Translation gives CAISTGTRMGEQYF.

V and J are TRBV5-1 and TRBJ2-5, with 8 nucleotides matching TRBD1. The CDR3 extends over 16 amino acids. In germline, CDR1 is SGHRS, CDR2 YFSETQ. Trimming took 2 bases from V and 5 from J; bases not matched to a gene: 11. The chain's CDR3 is CASSFYGQGGHETQYF. CDR3 bases: TGCGCCAGCAGCTTTTACGGACAGGGAGGCCACGAGACCCAGTACTTC. Full variable domain (outside the CDR3, taken from reference TRBV5-1 and TRBJ2-5): KAGVTQTPRYLIKTRGQQVTLSCSPISGHRSVSWYQQTPGQGLQFLFEYFSETQRNKGNFPGRFSGRQFSNSRSEMNVSTLELGDSALYLCASSFYGQGGHETQYFGPGTRLLVL.

J is TRBJ2-5 and V is TRBV18, with a tentative D call TRBD1 (6 bases). This CDR3 is built from 13 residues. Trimming pared 2 bases from V and 4 bases from J, leaving 8 bases between. Germline CDR1 reads KGHSH; CDR2 reads LQKENI. DNA of the CDR3: TGTGCCAGCTCACCAGCAGGGGTAGAGACCCAGTACTTC. This gives the protein CASSPAGVETQYF.

This chain uses TRBV24-1 with TRBJ2-3, with 9 bases lining up with TRBD1. V was pared by 0 bases and J by 5 bases, with 5 bases of the junction left unmatched. The V gene's germline CDR1 is KGHDR and CDR2 SFDVKD. CDR3 size: 16 residues. The CDR3 loop reads CATSDLTGGAEDTQYF. CDR3 nucleotides: TGTGCCACCAGTGATTTGACAGGGGGCGCCGAAGATACGCAGTATTTT.

The genes are TRBV19 and TRBJ2-1; 9 nucleotides match TRBD2. Germline-derived CDR1 and CDR2 are LNHDA and SQIVND (reference sequence). The CDR3 extends over 15 amino acids. Trimming took 4 bases from V and 5 from J; bases not matched to a gene: 6. The CDR3 here is CASSSGRAPNNEQFF. Here the CDR3 DNA reads TGTGCCAGTAGTAGCGGGAGGGCTCCTAACAATGAGCAGTTCTTC.

The J gene is TRBJ2-1, the V gene TRBV27; D unclear. This CDR3 is built from 14 residues. Trimming pared 6 bases from V and 6 bases from J, leaving 15 bases between. Germline V gene lookup returns CDR1 MNHEY and CDR2 SMNVEV (reference sequence). The CDR3 is CASRALVGRNEQFF. The CDR3 DNA sequence: TGTGCCAGCAGAGCCCTAGTCGGTCGCAATGAGCAGTTCTTC.

V gene TRBV1 combines with J gene TRBJ2-3; TRBD2, the table's D call, was not compared with the DNA. TRBV1 is tagged as a pseudogene. This CDR3 has 19 amino acids. CDR3 DNA sequence: TGCACCAGCAGCCAATCCGGGACTAGCGGTCTGATTGGTACAGATACGCAGTATTTT. This translates into CTSSQSGTSGLIGTDTQYF.

The CDR3 loop reads CASSVGGSPYEQYF. The CDR3 coding sequence is TGTGCCAGCAGCGTAGGTGGGAGTCCCTACGAGCAGTACTTC. The chain carries TRBV9 and TRBJ2-7; tentative D call: TRBD2 (5 bases). The CDR3 runs 14 residues. V was clipped by 0 bases and J by 2 bases, with 9 bases between them. Germline lookup yields CDR1 SGDLS and CDR2 YYNGEE.

The DNA for the CDR3 is TGCGCCAGCAGCCAAGGTGGGACTAGCGTCGACGAGCAGTACTTC. It is translated as CASSQGGTSVDEQYF. The chain couples TRBV4-1 to TRBJ2-7; 10 bases are a match to TRBD2. The CDR3 runs 15 residues. Looked up from germline, CDR1 is MGHRA and CDR2 is YSYEKL. The ends lost 1 base at V and 5 bases at J; junction bases unmatched: 5.

The chain carries TRBV2 and TRBJ2-1, with a weak D call TRBD2 (6 bases). Germline lookup yields CDR1 SNHLY and CDR2 FYNNEI. V dropped 5 bases and J dropped 0 bases, with 17 bases sitting between them. The CDR3 runs 17 residues. For the CDR3, the DNA is TGTGCCAGCAGTAAAACACAAGGGACTGCCTCCTACAATGAGCAGTTCTTC. Its protein is CASSKTQGTASYNEQFF.

The chain links TRBV7-9 to TRBJ2-7; D is uncertain. The germline CDR1 and CDR2 sequences are SEHNR and FQNEAQ (reference sequence). This CDR3 contains 16 residues. The V gene lost 4 bases and the J gene lost 0 bases, with 16 bases spanning the gap. The chain's CDR3 is CASSSNLGPSSYEQYF. CDR3 in DNA: TGTGCCAGCAGCTCCAATCTGGGCCCGAGCTCCTACGAGCAGTACTTC.

This rearrangement joins TRBV2 to TRBJ2-2, with a tentative D call TRBD2 (7 bases). Germline V gene lookup returns CDR1 SNHLY and CDR2 FYNNEI. The CDR3 length is 14 residues. The V end was cut by 8 bases, the J end by 4 bases, with 14 bases between. CDR3: CASCGGRGTGELFF. The CDR3 nucleotides read TGTGCCAGCTGCGGGGGCCGGGGCACCGGGGAGCTGTTTTTT.

This rearrangement joins TRBV5-1 to TRBJ2-1, with TRBD2 matching 8 bases. CDR3 length: 15 residues. The germline gives CDR1 SGHRS, CDR2 YFSETQ. Trimming cost V 4 bases and J 0 bases; bases outside gene matches: 3. The CDR3 region has the DNA TGCGCCAGCAGCAAAAGCGGGAGCTCCTACAATGAGCAGTTCTTC. Translating gives CASSKSGSSYNEQFF.

The chain couples TRBV7-2 to TRBJ2-5; a weak D match, TRBD2 (5 bases). CDR1 is SGHTA and CDR2 is FQGNSA in the germline V gene. Trimming stripped 2 bases from V and 9 bases from J, with 16 bases between. The length of the CDR3 is 14 residues. The CDR3 loop is CASSLNHRQAAQYF. As DNA, the CDR3 is TGTGCCAGCAGCTTAAACCATCGGCAAGCGGCCCAGTACTTC.

J is TRBJ1-2 and V is TRBV25-1; TRBD1 aligns across 7 bases. With V trimmed by 3 bases and J by 1 base, 11 bases remained unmatched. Looked up from germline, CDR1 is MGHDK and CDR2 is SYGVNS. There are 17 residues in the CDR3. CDR3 sequence: CASSEPTGSFFNYGYTF. The CDR3 nucleotides read TGTGCCAGCAGTGAGCCGACAGGGAGTTTTTTTAACTATGGCTACACCTTC.